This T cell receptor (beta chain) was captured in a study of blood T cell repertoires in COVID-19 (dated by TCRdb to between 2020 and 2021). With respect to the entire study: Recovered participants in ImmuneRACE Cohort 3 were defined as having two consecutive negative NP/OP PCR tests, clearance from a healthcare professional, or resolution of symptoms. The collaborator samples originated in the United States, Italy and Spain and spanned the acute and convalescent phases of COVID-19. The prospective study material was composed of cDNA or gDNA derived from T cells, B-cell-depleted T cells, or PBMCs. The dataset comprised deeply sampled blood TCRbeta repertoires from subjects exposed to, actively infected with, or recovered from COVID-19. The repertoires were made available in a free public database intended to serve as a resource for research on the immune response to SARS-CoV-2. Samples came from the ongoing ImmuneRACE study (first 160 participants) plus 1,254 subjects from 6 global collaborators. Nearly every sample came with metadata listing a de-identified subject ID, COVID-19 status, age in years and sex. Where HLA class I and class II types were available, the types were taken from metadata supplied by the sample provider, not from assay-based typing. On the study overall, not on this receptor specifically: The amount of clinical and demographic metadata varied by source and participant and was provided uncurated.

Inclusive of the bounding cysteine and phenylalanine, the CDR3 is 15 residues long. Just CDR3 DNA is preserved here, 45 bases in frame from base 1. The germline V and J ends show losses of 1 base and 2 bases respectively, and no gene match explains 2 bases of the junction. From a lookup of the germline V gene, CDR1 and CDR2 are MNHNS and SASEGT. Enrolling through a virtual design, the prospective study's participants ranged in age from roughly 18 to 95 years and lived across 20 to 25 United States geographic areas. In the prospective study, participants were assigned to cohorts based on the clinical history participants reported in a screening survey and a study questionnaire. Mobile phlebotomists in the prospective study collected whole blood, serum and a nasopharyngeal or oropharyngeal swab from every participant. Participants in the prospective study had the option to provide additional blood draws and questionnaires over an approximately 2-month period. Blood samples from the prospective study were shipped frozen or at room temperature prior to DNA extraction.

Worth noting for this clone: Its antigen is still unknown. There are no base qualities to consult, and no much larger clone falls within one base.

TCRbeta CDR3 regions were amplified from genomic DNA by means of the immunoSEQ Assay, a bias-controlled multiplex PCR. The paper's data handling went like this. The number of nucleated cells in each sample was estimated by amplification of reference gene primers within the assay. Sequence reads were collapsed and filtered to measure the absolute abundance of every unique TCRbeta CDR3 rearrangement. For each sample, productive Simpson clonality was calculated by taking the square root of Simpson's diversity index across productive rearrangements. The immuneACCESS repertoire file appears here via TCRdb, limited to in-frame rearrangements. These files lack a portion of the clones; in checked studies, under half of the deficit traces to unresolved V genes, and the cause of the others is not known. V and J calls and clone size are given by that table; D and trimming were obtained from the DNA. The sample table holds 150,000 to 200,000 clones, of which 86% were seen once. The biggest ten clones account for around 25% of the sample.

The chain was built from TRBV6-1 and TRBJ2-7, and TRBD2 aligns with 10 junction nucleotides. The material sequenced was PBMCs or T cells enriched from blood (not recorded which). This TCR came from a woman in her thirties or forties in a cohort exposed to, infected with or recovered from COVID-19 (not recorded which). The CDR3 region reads CASSEGTSGTYEQYF. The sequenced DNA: TGTGCCAGCAGTGAAGGGACTAGCGGAACCTACGAGCAGTACTTC.